This TCR beta chain was captured by sequencing in a study of tumor-infiltrating lymphocytes in primary liver carcinoma. The tissue used was unsorted bulk material of roughly 17-32 mg. RNA and DNA were co-extracted from it with the AllPrep DNA/RNA mini kit. V gave up 4 bases and J gave up 5 bases, with 12 bases separating them. Germline CDR1 and CDR2: LGHNA and YSLEER. The length of the CDR3 is 14 residues. To note about this clonotype: Its antigen is still unknown. Lacking the conserved final phenylalanine or tryptophan, this CDR3 likely reflects a read error.

Production of TCR beta cDNA used around 460 ng total RNA together with a constant-region primer. Generation of the TCR beta libraries relied on three nested multiplex PCR rounds using slightly modified ARM-PCR. Use of TRBV1-TRBV30 forward primers with a C-beta reverse primer characterized the first two PCR rounds, which lasted about 10 cycles each. TCRdb reanalysed the multiplex PCR reads using MiXCR and keeps one entry per CDR3 protein. The sample holds about 190,000 distinct CDR3 sequences; over 80% are singletons and the top ten take around 18%. Study-wide points: All five tumor regions shared only about 7.5-24% of top clones.

Sample: tumor tissue from primary liver carcinoma. This sequence joins TRBV4-3 and TRBJ1-3; a weak D match, TRBD1 (5 bases). The clonotype originates from a man aged 40-49 years with primary liver carcinoma and hepatitis B virus infection. The CDR3 region has the DNA TGCGCCAGCAGCCTAGAGGGGTATAGAAACACCATATATTGT. It encodes CASSLEGYRNTIYC.